Shown below are 26 T cell receptor beta chains from a single sample sequenced in a study of control samples from healthy donors and cancer patients. Data came from immunoSEQ multiplex PCR; TCRdb stores just in-frame clones and leaves some out. The sample holds under 60,000 clones; 94% are singletons and the top ten take around 4.2%. Sequences were obtained from blood. The receptor source for this set is a man aged 25-45 years in good health.

V and J are TRBV2 and TRBJ2-5; TRBD2 is a possible D gene (5 bases). Germline CDR1 SNHLY, CDR2 FYNNEI. Trimming pared 4 bases from V and 7 bases from J, leaving 10 bases between. This CDR3 is built from 12 residues. The CDR3 loop reads CASSGGPRTQYF. CDR3 in DNA: TGTGCCAGCAGTGGAGGGCCGCGGACCCAGTACTTC. Complete variable domain (other parts from reference TRBV2 and TRBJ2-5): EPEVTQTPSHQVTQMGQEVILRCVPISNHLYFYWYRQILGQKVEFLVSFYNNEISEKSEIFDDQFSVERPDGSNFTLKIRSTKLEDSAMYFCASSGGPRTQYFGPGTRLLVL.

The chain links TRBV3-1 (or the pseudogene TRBV3-2) to TRBJ2-7, with D unresolved. The CDR3 has 14 amino acids. CDR1 and CDR2 from the germline V gene are LGHDT and YNNKEL (reference sequence). V was pared by 5 bases and J by 2 bases, with 13 bases between. The CDR3 region has the DNA TGTGCCAGCAGCGGTGACACCTTCCCCTACGAGCAGTACTTC. Translated: CASSGDTFPYEQYF.

The V and J genes are TRBV4-3 and TRBJ1-3, with 9 bases matching TRBD1. With 4 bases clipped from V and 7 bases from J, the junction kept 2 bases outside the gene matches. The CDR3 consists of 13 residues. Per germline, CDR1 LGHNA and CDR2 YSLEER. Written as DNA, the CDR3 is TGCGCCAGCAGCCCCGGGACAGGGAACACCATATATTTT. Protein sequence: CASSPGTGNTIYF.

The sample holds one count of this clone. This rearrangement joins TRBV5-1 to TRBJ2-5; D ambiguous. Trimming took 4 bases from V and 2 from J, leaving 12 bases between them. Looked up from germline, CDR1 is SGHRS and CDR2 is YFSETQ. This CDR3 has 14 amino acids. The DNA of the CDR3 is TGCGCCAGCAGCCCACCCCGGCAGCAAGAGACCCAGTACTTC. It yields the protein CASSPPRQQETQYF.

The gene calls are TRBV5-1 and TRBJ2-5; 8 bases map to TRBD1. Germline lookup yields CDR1 SGHRS and CDR2 YFSETQ. This CDR3 contains 16 residues. V was pared by 0 bases and J by 3 bases, with 7 bases of the junction left unmatched. The CDR3 here is CASSLGPPGQEETQYF. In DNA form, the CDR3 reads TGCGCCAGCAGCTTGGGCCCGCCGGGACAGGAAGAGACCCAGTACTTC.

The genes are TRBV6-2 or TRBV6-3 and TRBJ2-5; 12 nucleotides align to TRBD2. The length of the CDR3 is 15 residues. Losses at the gene ends were 6 bases for V and 0 bases for J; bases not matched to a gene: 2. Per the germline V gene, CDR1 is MNHEY and CDR2 is SVGEGT. This CDR3 reads CASSRTSGDQETQYF. The CDR3 region has the DNA TGTGCCAGCAGCCGGACTAGCGGGGACCAAGAGACCCAGTACTTC.

The CDR3 loop is CSASSSGNNEQFF. The CDR3 bases are TGCAGTGCTAGTTCTAGCGGGAACAATGAGCAGTTCTTC. V gene TRBV20-1 combines with J gene TRBJ2-1, with TRBD2 identical over 9 bases. With 3 bases clipped from V and 5 bases from J, the junction kept 2 bases outside the gene matches. The CDR3 runs 13 residues. The V gene's germline CDR1 is DFQATT and CDR2 SNEGSKA (reference sequence).

The chain recombines TRBV27 with TRBJ1-1; D not resolved. The CDR3 runs 14 residues. Germline V gene data show CDR1 as MNHEY and CDR2 as SMNVEV (reference sequence). V was shortened by 2 bases and J by 4 bases, with 11 bases between the two germline ends. The CDR3 coding sequence is TGTGCCAGCAGTTTAGACGCGGGAAGCACTGAAGCTTTCTTT. This codes for CASSLDAGSTEAFF.

CDR3 sequence (DNA): TGTGCCAGCAGTGAAGTTTACGGCAGCTCCGTTTACAATGAGCAGTTCTTC. Its protein product is CASSEVYGSSVYNEQFF. The rearrangement links TRBV6-1 to TRBJ2-1; D not resolved. The germline V gene has CDR1 MNHNS and CDR2 SASEGT. Trimming took 1 base from V and 4 from J, leaving 17 bases between them. CDR3 length: 17 amino acids.

J is TRBJ2-1 and V is TRBV27; D remains ambiguous. The length of the CDR3 is 14 residues. The V and J ends lost 7 bases and 5 bases respectively, with 15 bases between them. Germline loops: CDR1 MNHEY, CDR2 SMNVEV (reference sequence). The CDR3 region is CASNSHVVDNEQFF. The CDR3 nucleotides read TGTGCCAGCAACAGTCATGTCGTCGACAATGAGCAGTTCTTC.

This clone is a singleton in its sample. The chain recombines TRBV6-1 with TRBJ2-3; D not resolved. Deletions cut 1 base from V and 6 bases from J, with 14 bases between. This CDR3 is built from 15 residues. The germline V gene has CDR1 MNHNS and CDR2 SASEGT. CDR3 nucleotide sequence: TGTGCCAGCAGTGAAGGTGGCGGATTTAAGGATACGCAGTATTTT. As protein: CASSEGGGFKDTQYF.

The chain carries TRBV9 and TRBJ2-2; D gene ambiguous. CDR1 SGDLS and CDR2 YYNGEE come from the germline V gene. The V gene lost 7 bases and the J gene lost 4 bases, with 8 bases spanning the gap. The CDR3 sequence is 12 residues long. CDR3 protein: CASGKSTGELFF. CDR3 DNA sequence: TGTGCCAGCGGCAAATCCACCGGGGAGCTGTTTTTT. Combining the CDR3 with reference TRBV9 and TRBJ2-2 gives the whole variable domain DSGVTQTPKHLITATGQRVTLRCSPRSGDLSVYWYQQSLDQGLQFLIQYYNGEERAKGNILERFSAQQFPDLHSELNLSSLELGDSALYFCASGKSTGELFFGEGSRLTVL.

The J gene is TRBJ2-5, the V gene TRBV19; D is possibly TRBD1 (6 bases). CDR1 and CDR2 (germline): LNHDA, SQIVND (reference sequence). CDR3 length: 13 amino acids. V dropped 8 bases and J dropped 5 bases, with 15 bases sitting between them. CDR3 nucleotides: TGTGCCAGTGGCCCCGTCACAGGGGAGACCCAGTACTTC. This encodes CASGPVTGETQYF.

This chain uses TRBV11-2 with TRBJ1-6, with no clear D. The V gene's germline CDR1 is SGHAT and CDR2 FQNNGV. V was clipped by 5 bases and J by 8 bases, with 16 bases between them. This CDR3 spans 15 amino acids. This CDR3 is CASSPSPGRDSPLHF. In nucleotides, the CDR3 is TGTGCCAGCAGCCCCAGTCCAGGAAGGGATTCACCCCTCCACTTT.

This rearrangement joins TRBV5-1 to TRBJ2-5; the match to TRBD1 covers 10 bases. Germline loops: CDR1 SGHRS, CDR2 YFSETQ. The CDR3 runs to 15 residues. V was clipped by 3 bases and J by 5 bases; unmatched bases: 7. CDR3 nucleotides: TGCGCCAGCAGCTCTCCGGGACAGGGGACGGAGACCCAGTACTTC. Its protein is CASSSPGQGTETQYF. Looking up the rest from reference TRBV5-1 and TRBJ2-5 gives the full variable domain: KAGVTQTPRYLIKTRGQQVTLSCSPISGHRSVSWYQQTPGQGLQFLFEYFSETQRNKGNFPGRFSGRQFSNSRSEMNVSTLELGDSALYLCASSSPGQGTETQYFGPGTRLLVL.

The chain has TRBV9 and TRBJ1-1; D possibly corresponds to TRBD1 (5 bases). Trimming cost V 0 bases and J 5 bases, with 14 bases left between them. CDR3 size: 15 residues. CDR1 and CDR2 from the germline V gene are SGDLS and YYNGEE. The CDR3 loop reads CASSVDRGTGTEAFF. Written as DNA, the CDR3 is TGTGCCAGCAGCGTAGATAGGGGCACCGGGACTGAAGCTTTCTTT.

This sequence joins TRBV3-1 (or the pseudogene TRBV3-2) and TRBJ1-5; D remains unclear. Germline values: CDR1 LGHDT, CDR2 YNNKEL (reference sequence). This CDR3 has 16 residues. Trimming shortened V by 3 bases and J by 3 bases, and 15 bases separated the two germline ends. The CDR3 is CASSQNGESDNQPQHF. Here the CDR3 DNA reads TGTGCCAGCAGCCAGAACGGGGAATCCGACAATCAGCCCCAGCATTTT.

CDR3 loop: CATNRQGEGQPQHF. DNA of the CDR3: TGTGCCACCAACCGACAGGGGGAGGGTCAGCCCCAGCATTTT. The V call is TRBV7-9, the J call TRBJ1-5; the match to TRBD1 covers 9 bases. This CDR3 is built from 14 residues. The germline gives CDR1 SEHNR, CDR2 FQNEAQ (reference sequence). With 10 bases clipped from V and 6 bases from J, the junction kept 10 bases outside the gene matches.

CDR3 bases: TGTGCCAGTGACAGGGGGGGCCAGCCCCAGCATTTT. This gives the protein CASDRGGQPQHF. The chain combines TRBV19 with TRBJ1-5, with 9 bases lining up with TRBD1. The CDR3 contains 12 residues. CDR1 and CDR2 (germline): LNHDA, SQIVND (reference sequence). V shed 8 bases, J shed 7 bases, and the junction held 3 bases outside the gene matches.

The rearrangement links TRBV15 to TRBJ1-4; D is unresolved. V was cut by 0 bases and J by 8 bases, with 7 bases left in between. The CDR3 loop spans 13 amino acids. Germline V CDR1 and CDR2: LNHNV, YYDKDF (reference sequence). The CDR3 is CATSRDLGEKLFF. The CDR3, as DNA: TGTGCCACCAGCAGAGATCTGGGGGAAAAACTGTTTTTT.

A word on this clone: The junction differs from germline at one of its ends, possibly a read error. The chain links TRBV7-9 to TRBJ2-5, with 7 nucleotides matching TRBD1. This CDR3 is 11 amino acids long. Germline CDR1 reads SEHNR; CDR2 reads FQNEAQ (reference sequence). CDR3 DNA sequence: TGTGCCAGCAGTAGACAGGGTGTATGGGACTTC. Translation gives CASSRQGVWDF.

V and J are TRBV7-2 and TRBJ1-3; D remains ambiguous. The CDR3 has 15 residues. Looked up from germline, CDR1 is SGHTA and CDR2 is FQGNSA. V was trimmed by 2 bases and J by 0 bases, leaving 8 bases between them. CDR3 sequence: CASSLQLISGNTIYF. The CDR3 DNA is TGTGCCAGCAGCTTACAGCTGATCTCTGGAAACACCATATATTTT.

The rearrangement uses TRBV19 and TRBJ1-1; D is undetermined. The CDR3 length is 13 residues. Trimming stripped 8 bases from V and 3 bases from J, with 13 bases between. Germline V gene sequence: CDR1 LNHDA, CDR2 SQIVND (reference sequence). This chain's CDR3 is CASVRREDTEAFF. In DNA, the CDR3 is TGTGCCAGTGTCAGACGGGAGGACACTGAAGCTTTCTTT.

This chain links TRBV11-2 with TRBJ2-5; 7 bases agree with TRBD2. The junction had 7 bases not matched to a gene; V was cut back by 5 bases and J by 1 base. The CDR3 runs 15 residues. The germline V gene encodes CDR1 SGHAT and CDR2 FQNNGV. The CDR3 nucleotides are TGTGCCAGCAGCCCGCGGGACTACTCCCAAGAGACCCAGTACTTC. The encoded protein is CASSPRDYSQETQYF.

Remarks on this clone: The sample carries other DNA sequences with the same CDR3. This sequence joins TRBV2 and TRBJ2-2, with 8 positions matching TRBD2. Germline V gene sequence: CDR1 SNHLY, CDR2 FYNNEI. The CDR3 runs to 16 residues. Trimming removed 0 bases from V and 3 bases from J; junction bases left unmatched: 3. This CDR3 is CASSEAAGGDTGELFF. Here the CDR3 DNA reads TGTGCCAGCAGTGAAGCGGCGGGGGGAGACACCGGGGAGCTGTTTTTT.

CDR3 loop: CASSINQNTEAFF. The CDR3, as DNA: TGCGCCAGCAGCATAAACCAGAACACTGAAGCTTTCTTT. The genes are TRBV5-1 and TRBJ1-1; D gene unclear. The V gene's germline CDR1 is SGHRS and CDR2 YFSETQ. This CDR3 comprises 13 residues. V gave up 4 bases and J gave up 1 base, with 8 bases separating them.